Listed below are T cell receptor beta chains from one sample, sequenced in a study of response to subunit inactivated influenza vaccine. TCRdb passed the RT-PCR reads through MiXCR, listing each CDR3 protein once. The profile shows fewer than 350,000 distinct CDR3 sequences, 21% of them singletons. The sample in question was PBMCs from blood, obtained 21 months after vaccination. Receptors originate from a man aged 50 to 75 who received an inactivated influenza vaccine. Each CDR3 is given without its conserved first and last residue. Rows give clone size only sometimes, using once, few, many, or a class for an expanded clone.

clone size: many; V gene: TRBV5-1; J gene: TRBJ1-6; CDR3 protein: ASSLEHNSPLH
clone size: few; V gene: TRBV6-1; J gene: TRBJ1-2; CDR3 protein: ASREGIEPSYGYT
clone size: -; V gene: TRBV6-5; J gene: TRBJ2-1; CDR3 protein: ATIAPYNEQF
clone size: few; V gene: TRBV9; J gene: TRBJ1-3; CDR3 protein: ASSQQHSGSGNTIY
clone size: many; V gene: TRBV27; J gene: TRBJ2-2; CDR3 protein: ASSPGWQKNKGELF
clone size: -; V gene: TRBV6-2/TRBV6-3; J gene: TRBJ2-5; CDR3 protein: ASSSAGQGSETQY
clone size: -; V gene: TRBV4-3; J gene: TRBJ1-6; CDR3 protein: ASSQAGQGGSPLH
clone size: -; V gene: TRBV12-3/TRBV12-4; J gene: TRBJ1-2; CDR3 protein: ASSLEEDGYYGYT
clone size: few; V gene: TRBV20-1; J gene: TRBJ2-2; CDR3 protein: SARDPGGAYTGELF
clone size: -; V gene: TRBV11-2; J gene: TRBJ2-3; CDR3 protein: ASSTGTDTDTQY
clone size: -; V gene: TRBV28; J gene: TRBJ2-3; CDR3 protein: ASSKISGGPIDTQY
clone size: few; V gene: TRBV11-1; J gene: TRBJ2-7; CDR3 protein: ASSPAAFSYEQY
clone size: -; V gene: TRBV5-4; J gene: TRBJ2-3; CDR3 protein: ASSSGGGITDTQY
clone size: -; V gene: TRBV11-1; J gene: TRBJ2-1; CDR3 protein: ASSFGTSGGHNEQF
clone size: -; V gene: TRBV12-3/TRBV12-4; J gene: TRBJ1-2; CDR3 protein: ASSFGARSQYGYT
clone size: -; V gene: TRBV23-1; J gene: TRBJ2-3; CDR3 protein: ASSLGADDGTDTQY
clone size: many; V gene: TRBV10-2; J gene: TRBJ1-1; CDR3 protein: ASRVGVYTEAF
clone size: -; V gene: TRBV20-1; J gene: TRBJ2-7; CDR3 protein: SATGHYEQY
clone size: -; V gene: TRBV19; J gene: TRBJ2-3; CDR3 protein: ASSLRGGDTQY
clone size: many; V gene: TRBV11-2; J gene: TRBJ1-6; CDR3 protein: ASSAPGQRASLH
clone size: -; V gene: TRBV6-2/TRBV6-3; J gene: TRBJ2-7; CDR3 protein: ASSSGGRPYEQY
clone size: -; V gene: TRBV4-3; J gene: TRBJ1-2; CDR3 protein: ASSQPEGAGGYT
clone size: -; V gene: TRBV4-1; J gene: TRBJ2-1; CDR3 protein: ASSQAKYYSYNEQF
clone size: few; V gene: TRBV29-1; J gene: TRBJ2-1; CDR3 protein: SVLAGGSYNEQF
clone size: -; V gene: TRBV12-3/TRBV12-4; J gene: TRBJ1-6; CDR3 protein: ASSLSGIAYNSPLH
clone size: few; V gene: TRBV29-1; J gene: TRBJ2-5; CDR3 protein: SVDPGGRLLQETQY
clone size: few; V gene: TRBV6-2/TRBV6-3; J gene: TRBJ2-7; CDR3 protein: ASREPGQGLLEQY
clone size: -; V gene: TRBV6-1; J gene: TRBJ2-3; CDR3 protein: ASSAPGGVADTQY
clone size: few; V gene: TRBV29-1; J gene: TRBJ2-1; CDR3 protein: SVSLGEGGYNEQF
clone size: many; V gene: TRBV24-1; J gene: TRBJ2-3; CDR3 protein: ATSDPGTSGTDTQY
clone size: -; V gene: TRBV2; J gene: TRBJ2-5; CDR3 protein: ASRRAVPQETQY
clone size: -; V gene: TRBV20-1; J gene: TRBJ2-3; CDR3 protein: SARTVLSGGATWTDTQY
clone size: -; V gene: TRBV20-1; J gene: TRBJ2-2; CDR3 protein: SASSKRIAGELF
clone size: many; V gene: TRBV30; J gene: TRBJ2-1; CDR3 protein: AWIGPPRNEQF
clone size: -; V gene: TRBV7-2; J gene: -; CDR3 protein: ASSFEVGPNQPQY
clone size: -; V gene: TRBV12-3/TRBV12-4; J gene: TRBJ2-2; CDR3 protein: ASSFSSRTGELF
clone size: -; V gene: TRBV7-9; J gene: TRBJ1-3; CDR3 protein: ASSFGTLTSGNTIY
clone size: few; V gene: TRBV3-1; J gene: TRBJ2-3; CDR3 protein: ASSQDPFGSLSTDTQY
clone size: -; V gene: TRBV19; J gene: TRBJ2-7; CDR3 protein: ASSPGTTSSYEQY
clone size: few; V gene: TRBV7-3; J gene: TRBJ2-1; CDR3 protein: ASSLMSLSGRGRNEQF
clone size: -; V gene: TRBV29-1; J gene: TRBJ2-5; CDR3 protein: SVAQGRETQY
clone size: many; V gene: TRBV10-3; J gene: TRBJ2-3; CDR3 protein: AISESRTSGSFADTQY
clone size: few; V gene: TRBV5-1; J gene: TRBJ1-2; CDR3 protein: ASSGGQVDYGYT
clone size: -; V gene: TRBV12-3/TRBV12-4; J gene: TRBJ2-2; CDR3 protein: ASSPGTMNTGELF
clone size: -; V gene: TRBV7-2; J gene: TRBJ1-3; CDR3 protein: ASSPPGVPGNTIY
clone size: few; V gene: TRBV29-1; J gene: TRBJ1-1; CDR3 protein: SVVAATMNTEAF
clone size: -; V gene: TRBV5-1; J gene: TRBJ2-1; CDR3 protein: ASSAGQGAYNEQF
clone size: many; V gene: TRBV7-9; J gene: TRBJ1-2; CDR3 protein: ASSLDGFYGYT
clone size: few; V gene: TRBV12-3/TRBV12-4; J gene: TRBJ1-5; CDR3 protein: ASSAQDQPQH
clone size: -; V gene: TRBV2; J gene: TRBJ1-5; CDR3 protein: ASSESWGNSNQPQH
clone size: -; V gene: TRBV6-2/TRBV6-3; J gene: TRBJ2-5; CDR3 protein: ASSLGLTGGPLETQY